These 18 T cell receptor beta chains were all obtained from the same sample, sequenced in a study of blood T cell repertoires in COVID-19. Assay used: immunoSEQ multiplex PCR; TCRdb lists only in-frame clones, some missing. In the table there are approximately 190,000 clones, 87% of which are singletons. Specimen: peripheral blood. These receptors were collected from a man in his sixties with active or convalescent COVID-19.

This chain connects TRBV5-1 to TRBJ1-5; tentative D call: TRBD1 (6 bases). The V gene's germline CDR1 is SGHRS and CDR2 YFSETQ. Between the trimmed V and J ends, which lost 4 bases and 7 bases, there was a span of 15 bases. This CDR3 comprises 14 residues. The CDR3, as DNA: TGCGCCAGCAGCCCCACAGGGTCCTGGCAGCCCCAGCATTTT. Translation: CASSPTGSWQPQHF.

The V call is TRBV24-1, the J call TRBJ2-1; 9 bases fit TRBD1. CDR3 length equals 15 residues. V was clipped by 2 bases and J by 10 bases; unmatched bases: 8. Germline assignment: CDR1 KGHDR and CDR2 SFDVKD. The CDR3 spells CATSDSRTGAGEQFF. For the CDR3, the DNA is TGTGCCACCAGTGATTCGAGGACAGGGGCGGGAGAGCAGTTCTTC.

The rearrangement links TRBV5-1 to TRBJ2-1; TRBD2 matches at 13 bases. The ends lost 4 bases at V and 8 bases at J; junction bases unmatched: 9. The CDR3 contains 16 residues. Germline V gives CDR1 SGHRS, CDR2 YFSETQ. The CDR3 here is CASSISGLAGADEQFF. Here the CDR3 DNA reads TGCGCCAGCAGCATCTCCGGACTAGCGGGGGCCGATGAGCAGTTCTTC.

V is TRBV30 and J is TRBJ1-1; D is unclear. V gave up 5 bases and J gave up 1 base, with 11 bases separating them. This CDR3 has 13 residues. From germline, CDR1 is GTSNPN and CDR2 SVGIG (reference sequence). CDR3 protein: CAWSLTQNTEAFF. The CDR3 DNA sequence: TGTGCCTGGTCATTGACACAGAACACTGAAGCTTTCTTT. The full variable domain, in which reference TRBV30 and TRBJ1-1 provide the parts outside the CDR3, is SQTIHQWPATLVQPVGSPLSLECTVEGTSNPNLYWYRQAAGRGLQLLFYSVGIGQISSEVPQNLSASRPQDRQFILSSKKLLLSDSGFYLCAWSLTQNTEAFFGQGTRLTVV.

The genes are TRBV21-1 and TRBJ2-2; the DNA was not compared with TRBD1, the D call given in the table. TRBV21-1 is termed a pseudogene. This CDR3 is 16 amino acids long. The CDR3 DNA follows: TGTGCCAGCAGCTATTATACCCAGGGGAACACCGGGGAGCTGTTTTTT. Amino acids: CASSYYTQGNTGELFF.

The rearrangement links TRBV5-4 to TRBJ2-2; weak D call: TRBD1 (6 bases). CDR1 and CDR2 from the germline V gene are SGHNT and YYREEE (reference sequence). Trimming left V 1 base short and J 5 bases short, with 12 bases between. The CDR3 length is 15 residues. This CDR3 is CASSLSGVGTGELFF. The CDR3 DNA reads TGTGCCAGCAGCTTGTCAGGGGTAGGGACCGGGGAGCTGTTTTTT.

J is TRBJ1-4 and V is TRBV15; D is unclear. The germline CDR1 and CDR2 sequences are LNHNV and YYDKDF (reference sequence). This CDR3 has 15 amino acids. The ends were cut back, 0 bases at V and 6 bases at J, with 11 bases in the middle. CDR3 coding DNA: TGTGCCACCAGCAGAGATAGCCCTACCCATGAAAAACTGTTTTTT. Amino acids: CATSRDSPTHEKLFF.

The chain recombines TRBV3-1 (or the pseudogene TRBV3-2) with TRBJ2-7; D is perhaps TRBD1 (7 bases). Trimming took off 1 base at V and 4 bases at J, with 17 bases between the two ends. The CDR3 contains 16 residues. The germline V gene has CDR1 LGHDT and CDR2 YNNKEL (reference sequence). CDR3 residues: CASSQGRGRPHYEQYF. DNA of the CDR3: TGTGCCAGCAGCCAAGGGAGGGGGCGACCCCATTACGAGCAGTACTTC.

The V and J genes are TRBV5-1 and TRBJ2-3, with 8 nucleotides matching TRBD1. Germline V CDR1 and CDR2: SGHRS, YFSETQ. The CDR3 is 14 residues long. After removal of 4 bases from V and 4 bases from J, the junction contained 5 bases not matched to a gene. The CDR3 sequence: CASSPGQGSDTQYF. Here the CDR3 DNA reads TGCGCCAGCAGCCCAGGACAGGGCTCAGATACGCAGTATTTT.

This clone was counted a few times. This sequence joins TRBV19 and TRBJ1-2; no firm D call. V was clipped by 3 bases and J by 4 bases, with 9 bases between them. CDR1 and CDR2 (germline): LNHDA, SQIVND (reference sequence). This CDR3 is 13 amino acids long. The CDR3 DNA reads TGTGCCAGTAGTATTGGTAGAGGCTATGGCTACACCTTC. Its protein product is CASSIGRGYGYTF.

The J gene is TRBJ2-3, the V gene TRBV12-3 or TRBV12-4; TRBD2 agrees at 9 bases. The ends lost 6 bases at V and 7 bases at J; junction bases unmatched: 5. There are 13 residues in the CDR3. The CDR3 sequence is CASRFSGGNTQYF. The CDR3 bases are TGTGCCAGCAGGTTTAGCGGGGGAAATACGCAGTATTTT.

This chain connects TRBV19 to TRBJ1-2, with TRBD1 identical over 10 bases. J gave up 8 bases and V 10 bases, and 4 bases lay outside the gene matches. Germline assignment: CDR1 LNHDA and CDR2 SQIVND (reference sequence). The CDR3 consists of 11 residues. Here the CDR3 reads CATGTGVGYTF. As DNA, the CDR3 is TGTGCCACCGGGACAGGGGTCGGCTACACCTTC.

The CDR3 region is CASSLAPAGGNTEAFF. The CDR3 DNA reads TGCGCCAGCAGCCTGGCTCCGGCAGGGGGGAACACTGAAGCTTTCTTT. This chain joins TRBV5-1 and TRBJ1-1; the match to TRBD1 covers 7 bases. The V and J ends lost 4 bases and 1 base, in that order; junction bases with no gene match: 10. This CDR3 comprises 16 residues. Germline V gene data show CDR1 as SGHRS and CDR2 as YFSETQ.

About this clone itself: Other DNA sequences in the same sample also yield this CDR3. V and J are TRBV7-3 and TRBJ2-2; D is ambiguous. The CDR3 covers 13 residues. The ends were cut back, 5 bases at V and 6 bases at J, with 10 bases in the middle. Germline assignment: CDR1 SGHTA and CDR2 FQGTGA. This CDR3 reads CASSPRVAGELFF. The CDR3 DNA reads as TGTGCCAGCAGCCCCCGGGTCGCCGGGGAGCTGTTTTTT.

The J gene is TRBJ1-2, the V gene TRBV5-1, with D possibly matching TRBD1 (6 bases). Germline V gene lookup returns CDR1 SGHRS and CDR2 YFSETQ. Trimming removed 3 bases at V and 4 bases at J, with 16 bases between. The CDR3 totals 15 residues. The CDR3 DNA is TGCGCCAGCAGCTCGGCCCCCCCAGGGGCCTATGGCTACACCTTC. It yields the protein CASSSAPPGAYGYTF.

The CDR3 DNA reads as TGTGCCAGCAGCCAGGGGGGTTGGACTGAAGCTTTCTTT. It encodes CASSQGGWTEAFF. This chain links TRBV3-1 (or the pseudogene TRBV3-2) with TRBJ1-1; possibly TRBD1 for D (5 bases). The V end lost 3 bases, the J end lost 5 bases, and 10 bases lay between the germline ends. The CDR3 consists of 13 residues. In germline, CDR1 is LGHDT, CDR2 YNNKEL (reference sequence).

The genes are TRBV27 and TRBJ1-1; TRBD1 matches 7 bases. V dropped 5 bases and J dropped 4; count of bases not matched to a gene: 4. This CDR3 comprises 13 residues. CDR1 is MNHEY, CDR2 SMNVEV, per germline (reference sequence). CDR3 in amino acids: CASSLGQITEAFF. CDR3 DNA sequence: TGTGCCAGCAGTCTGGGACAGATCACTGAAGCTTTCTTT.

V gene TRBV25-1 combines with J gene TRBJ1-1; 7 nucleotides align to TRBD1. V was pared by 6 bases and J by 1 base, with 5 bases of the junction left unmatched. Germline assignment: CDR1 MGHDK and CDR2 SYGVNS. CDR3 size: 14 residues. Here the CDR3 reads CASSRQGTNTEAFF. The CDR3, as DNA: TGTGCCAGCAGCCGACAGGGAACGAACACTGAAGCTTTCTTT.